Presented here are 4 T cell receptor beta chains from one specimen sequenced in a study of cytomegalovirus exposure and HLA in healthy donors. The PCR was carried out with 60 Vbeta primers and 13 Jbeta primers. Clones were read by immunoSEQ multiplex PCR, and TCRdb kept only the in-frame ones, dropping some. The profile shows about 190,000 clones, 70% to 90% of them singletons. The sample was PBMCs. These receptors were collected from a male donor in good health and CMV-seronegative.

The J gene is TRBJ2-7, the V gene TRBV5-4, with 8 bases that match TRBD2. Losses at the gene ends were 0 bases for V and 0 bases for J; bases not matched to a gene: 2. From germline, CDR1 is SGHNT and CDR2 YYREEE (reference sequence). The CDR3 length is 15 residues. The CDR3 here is CASSLAGGSSYEQYF. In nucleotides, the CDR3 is TGTGCCAGCAGCTTGGCGGGGGGGAGCTCCTACGAGCAGTACTTC.

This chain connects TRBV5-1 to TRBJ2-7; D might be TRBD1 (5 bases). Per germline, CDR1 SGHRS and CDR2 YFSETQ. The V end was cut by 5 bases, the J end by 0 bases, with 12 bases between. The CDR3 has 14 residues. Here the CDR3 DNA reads TGCGCCAGCAGATATGGGGCAAACTCCTACGAGCAGTACTTC. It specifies CASRYGANSYEQYF.

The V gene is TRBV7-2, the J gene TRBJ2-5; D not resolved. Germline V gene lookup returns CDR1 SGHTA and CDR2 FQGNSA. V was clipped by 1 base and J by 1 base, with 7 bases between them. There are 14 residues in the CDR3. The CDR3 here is CASSLVRSQETQYF. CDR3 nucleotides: TGTGCCAGCAGCTTAGTCAGAAGCCAAGAGACCCAGTACTTC.

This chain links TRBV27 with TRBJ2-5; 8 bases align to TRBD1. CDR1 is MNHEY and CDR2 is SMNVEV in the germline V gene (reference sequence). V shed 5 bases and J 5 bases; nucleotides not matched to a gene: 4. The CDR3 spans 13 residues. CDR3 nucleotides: TGTGCCAGCAGTGGACAGGGTGGGGAGACCCAGTACTTC. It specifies CASSGQGGETQYF.